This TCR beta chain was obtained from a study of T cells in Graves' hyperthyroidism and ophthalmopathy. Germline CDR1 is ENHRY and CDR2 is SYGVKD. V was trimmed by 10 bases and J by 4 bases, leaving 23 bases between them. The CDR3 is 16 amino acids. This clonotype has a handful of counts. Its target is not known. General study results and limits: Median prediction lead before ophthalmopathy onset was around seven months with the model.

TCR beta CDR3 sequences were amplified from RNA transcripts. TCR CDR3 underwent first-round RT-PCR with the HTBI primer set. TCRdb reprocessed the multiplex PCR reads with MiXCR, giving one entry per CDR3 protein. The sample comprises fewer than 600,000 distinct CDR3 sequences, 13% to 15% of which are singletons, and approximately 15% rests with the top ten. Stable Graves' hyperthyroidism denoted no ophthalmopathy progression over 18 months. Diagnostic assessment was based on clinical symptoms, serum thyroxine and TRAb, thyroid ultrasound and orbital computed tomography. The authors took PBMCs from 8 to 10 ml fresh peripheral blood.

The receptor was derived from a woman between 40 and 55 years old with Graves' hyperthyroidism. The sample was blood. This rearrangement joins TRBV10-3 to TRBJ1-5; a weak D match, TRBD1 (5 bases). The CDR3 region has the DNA TGTGCCAACTCGGTGAGTCCCCTGGGGGGGAATCAGCCCCAGCATTTT. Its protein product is CANSVSPLGGNQPQHF.